A single count supports the clone carrying this T cell receptor (beta chain). Its antigen remains unidentified. The method was immunoSEQ multiplex PCR; TCRdb's version includes in-frame clones alone and lacks a portion of them. The table has tens of thousands of clones, 75% to 85% seen once. CDR3 length equals 15 residues. The ends were cut back, 8 bases at V and 4 bases at J, with 20 bases in the middle. From germline, CDR1 is MDHEN and CDR2 SYDVKM. This record comes from a study of OX40 agonist ivuxolimab in advanced cancers. The wider study: Males comprised around 78% of the group, whose mean age was approximately 60 years (range roughly 20 to 85).

The study, taken as a whole, reports: More expanded clones were found, on average, in CD8+ than in CD4+ T cells.

This clonotype originated in an adult with an advanced solid tumor such as melanoma, head and neck, liver or kidney cancer. The J gene is TRBJ1-2, the V gene TRBV28; D unclear. The sequences come from CD4+ or CD8+ T cells sorted from blood, collected in a trial of the OX40 agonist ivuxolimab. CDR3 bases: TGTGCCAGCCGCTTGGGTCTCGGGTGGAGCTATGGCTACACCTTC. Amino acids: CASRLGLGWSYGYTF.